This T cell receptor (beta chain) was captured in a study of blood T cell repertoires in COVID-19. Looking at the study overall: Acute and convalescent COVID-19 specimens originated in the United States, Italy and Spain. PBMCs, B-cell-depleted T cells, or T cells were the source of the cDNA or gDNA that made up the material.

Enrollees, about 18 to 90 years old, lived in about two dozen US areas. The V gene's germline CDR1 is MNHEY and CDR2 SMNVEV (reference sequence). Losses at the gene ends were 3 bases for V and 4 bases for J; bases not matched to a gene: 2. The CDR3 loop spans 13 amino acids. Per the original data handling: Amplification from reference gene primers served as the basis for estimated nucleated cell counts. Produced via immunoSEQ multiplex PCR; TCRdb's table is partial and in-frame only. V and J calls and clone size are copied from that table; D and trimming were computed from the DNA. The repertoire holds about 360,000 clones, with nearly 90% as singletons.

The source material was PBMCs or T cells enriched from blood (not recorded which). The sequence derives from a woman aged 40 to 50 with acute COVID-19. The chain combines TRBV27 with TRBJ1-2, with TRBD1 matching over 7 bases. DNA of the CDR3: TGTGCCAGCAGTTTCGGACAGGCCTATGGCTACACCTTC. This gives the protein CASSFGQAYGYTF.